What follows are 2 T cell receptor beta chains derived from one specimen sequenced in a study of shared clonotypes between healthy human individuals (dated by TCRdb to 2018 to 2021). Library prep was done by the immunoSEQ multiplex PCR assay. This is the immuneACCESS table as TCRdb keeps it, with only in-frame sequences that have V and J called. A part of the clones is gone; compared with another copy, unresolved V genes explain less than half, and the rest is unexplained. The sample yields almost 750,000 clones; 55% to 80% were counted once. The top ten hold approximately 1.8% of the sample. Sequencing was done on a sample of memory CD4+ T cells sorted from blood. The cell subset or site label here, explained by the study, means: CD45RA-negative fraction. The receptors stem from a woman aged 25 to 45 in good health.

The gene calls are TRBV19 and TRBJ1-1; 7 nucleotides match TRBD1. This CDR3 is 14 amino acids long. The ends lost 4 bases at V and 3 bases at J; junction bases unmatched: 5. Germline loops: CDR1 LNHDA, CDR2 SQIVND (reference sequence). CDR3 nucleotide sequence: TGTGCCAGTAGTAATGACAGGGCCTACACTGAAGCTTTCTTT. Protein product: CASSNDRAYTEAFF. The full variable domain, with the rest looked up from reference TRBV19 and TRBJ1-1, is DGGITQSPKYLFRKEGQNVTLSCEQNLNHDAMYWYRQDPGQGLRLIYYSQIVNDFQKGDIAEGYSVSREKKESFPLTVTSAQKNPTAFYLCASSNDRAYTEAFFGQGTRLTVV.

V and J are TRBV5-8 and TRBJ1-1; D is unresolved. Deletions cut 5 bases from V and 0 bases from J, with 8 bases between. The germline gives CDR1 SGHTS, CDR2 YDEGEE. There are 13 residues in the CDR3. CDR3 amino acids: CASRSLMNTEAFF. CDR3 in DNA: TGTGCCAGCAGGTCACTAATGAACACTGAAGCTTTCTTT.